The present T cell receptor (beta chain) was sequenced within a study of blood T cell repertoires in COVID-19. Only in-frame clones appear in the TCRdb table, and some are missing; sequencing was by immunoSEQ multiplex PCR. The data show 250,000 to 300,000 clones, around 86% seen once. The germline gives CDR1 SGDLS, CDR2 YYNGEE. V was clipped by 4 bases and J by 6 bases; unmatched bases: 6. This CDR3 is built from 13 residues. The source is a middle-aged man with acute or convalescent COVID-19. The chain joins TRBV9 to TRBJ1-2; 7 bases align to TRBD1. The sequenced sample was peripheral blood. The CDR3 loop reads CASSPRQGDGYTF. The CDR3 DNA sequence: TGTGCCAGCAGCCCACGACAGGGCGATGGCTACACCTTC.